The clone carrying this T cell receptor (beta chain) has a count of ten or more. Its antigen is currently unknown. The data are from a study of T cells after yellow fever vaccination. In making TCR cDNA, 5'RACE template switching added a universal primer site and UMIs to it. Each CDR3 protein gets one entry after TCRdb re-called the 5' RACE reads with MiXCR. The data contain 250,000 or so distinct CDR3 sequences, 3.6% of them seen just once; the ten biggest clones take up around 19%. Study conclusions and caveats: From the bulk population, abundant clonotypes could contaminate and appear within FACS-sorted repertoires. At under 98% for CD4 and almost 90% for CD8, most primary-vaccination clones showed up again after the booster.

Germline lookup yields CDR1 MGHDK and CDR2 SYGVNS. Trimming shortened V by 1 base and J by 8 bases, and 8 bases separated the two germline ends. The CDR3 runs to 13 residues. The source was PBMCs, collected 15 days after the yellow fever booster vaccination. The receptor's source is a man aged 18 to 35 who received the YFV17D yellow fever vaccine. The chain recombines TRBV25-1 with TRBJ1-4; D is uncertain. The CDR3 DNA reads TGTGCCAGCAGTGAATCCCACCGGGAAAAACTGTTTTTT. Translation gives CASSESHREKLFF.